This T cell receptor (beta chain) stems from a study of response to subunit inactivated influenza vaccine. Overall study results and limits: New T cells are recruited in small numbers by each seasonal influenza vaccination, according to the authors' suggestion.

As regards this clonotype: The antigen is unknown.

The ends were cut back, 5 bases at V and 6 bases at J, with 14 bases in the middle. CDR1 and CDR2 from the germline V gene are SEHNR and FQNEAQ (reference sequence). CDR3 length: 13 amino acids. TCRdb independently ran MiXCR on the RT-PCR reads; one entry per CDR3 protein. The repertoire has about 650,000 distinct CDR3 sequences, more than 15% of them found once; the top ten carry 11%. The chain is built from TRBV7-9 and TRBJ2-7; D is ambiguous. Sequencing was performed on PBMCs from blood, taken roughly 12 days after vaccination. This TCR derives from a man in his fifties who received an inactivated influenza vaccine. As DNA, the CDR3 is TGTGCCAGCAGCCCCACAGAGAACGGCGAGCAGTACTTC. This translates into CASSPTENGEQYF.